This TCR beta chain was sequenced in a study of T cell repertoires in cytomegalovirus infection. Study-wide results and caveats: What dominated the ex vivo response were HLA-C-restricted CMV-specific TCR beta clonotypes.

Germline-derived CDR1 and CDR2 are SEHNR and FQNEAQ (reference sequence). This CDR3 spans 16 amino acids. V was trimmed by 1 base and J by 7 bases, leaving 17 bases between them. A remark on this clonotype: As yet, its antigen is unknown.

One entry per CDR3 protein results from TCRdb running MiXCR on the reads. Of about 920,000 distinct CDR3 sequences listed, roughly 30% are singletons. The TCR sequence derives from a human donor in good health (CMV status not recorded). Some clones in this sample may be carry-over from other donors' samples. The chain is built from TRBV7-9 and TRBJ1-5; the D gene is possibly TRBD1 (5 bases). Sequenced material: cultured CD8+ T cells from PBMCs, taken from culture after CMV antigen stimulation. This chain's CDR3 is CASSLGDQGTRQPQHF. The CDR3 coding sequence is TGTGCCAGCAGCTTAGGTGACCAGGGAACGAGGCAGCCCCAGCATTTT.